This T cell receptor beta chain was profiled in a study of cytomegalovirus exposure and HLA in healthy donors. Sequencing used immunoSEQ multiplex PCR; TCRdb keeps in-frame clones, though not all of them. The sample holds about 56,000 clones, about 91% seen once. Study results and caveats: Cytomegalovirus-associated status was assigned to about 160 TCR beta chains. The tendency of first-cohort TCR clusters to co-occur in the 120 or so validation repertoires was the finding of a later analysis. Most TCR sequences were rare, but some public TCRs occurred in many donors.

As for this clone: Its antigen is unidentified.

The J segment lost 3 bases and the V segment lost 1 base, leaving 4 bases of the junction unmatched. Germline lookup yields CDR1 MGHRA and CDR2 YSYEKL. This CDR3 comprises 16 residues. Sequenced: PBMCs. The origin of this receptor is a woman aged 18-29 years in good health and CMV-seronegative. V and J are TRBV4-1 and TRBJ2-1; 9 bases line up with TRBD1. The CDR3 DNA reads TGCGCCAGCAGCCAAGCGACAGGGGGTATCTACAATGAGCAGTTCTTC. Amino acid sequence: CASSQATGGIYNEQFF.